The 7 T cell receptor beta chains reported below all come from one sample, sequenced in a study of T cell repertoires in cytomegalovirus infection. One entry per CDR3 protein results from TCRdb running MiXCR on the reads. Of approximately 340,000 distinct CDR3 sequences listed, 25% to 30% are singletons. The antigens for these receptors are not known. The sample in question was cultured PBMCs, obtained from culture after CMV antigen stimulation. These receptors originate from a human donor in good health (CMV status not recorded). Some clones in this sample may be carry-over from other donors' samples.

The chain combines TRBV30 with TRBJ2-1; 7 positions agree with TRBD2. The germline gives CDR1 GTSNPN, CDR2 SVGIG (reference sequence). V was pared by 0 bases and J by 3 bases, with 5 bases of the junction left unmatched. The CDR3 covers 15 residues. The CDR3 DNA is TGTGCCTGGAGTGTGGGCGGGGGTGTCTACAATGAGCAGTTCTTC. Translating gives CAWSVGGGVYNEQFF. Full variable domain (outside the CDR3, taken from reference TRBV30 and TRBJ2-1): SQTIHQWPATLVQPVGSPLSLECTVEGTSNPNLYWYRQAAGRGLQLLFYSVGIGQISSEVPQNLSASRPQDRQFILSSKKLLLSDSGFYLCAWSVGGGVYNEQFFGPGTRLTVL.

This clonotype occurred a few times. CDR3 sequence: CASSPRDRGGEKLFF. DNA of the CDR3: TGTGCCAGCTCACCTCGGGACAGGGGAGGTGAAAAACTGTTTTTT. The chain is built from TRBV18 and TRBJ1-4; 10 bases line up with TRBD1. This CDR3 has 15 amino acids. J gave up 7 bases and V 3 bases, and 5 bases lay outside the gene matches. The germline CDR1 and CDR2 sequences are KGHSH and LQKENI.

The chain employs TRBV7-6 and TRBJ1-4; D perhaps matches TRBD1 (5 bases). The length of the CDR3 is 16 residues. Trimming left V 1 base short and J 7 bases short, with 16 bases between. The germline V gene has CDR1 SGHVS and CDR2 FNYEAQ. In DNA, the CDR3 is TGTGCCAGCAGCTTAGGGGATAAGGGGTACGGTGAAAAACTGTTTTTT. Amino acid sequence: CASSLGDKGYGEKLFF.

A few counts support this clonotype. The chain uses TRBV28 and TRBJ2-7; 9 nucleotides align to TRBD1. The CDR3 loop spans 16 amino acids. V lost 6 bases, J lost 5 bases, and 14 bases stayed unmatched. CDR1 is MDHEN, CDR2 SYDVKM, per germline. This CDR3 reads CASSAYNGDRVDEQYF. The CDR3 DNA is TGTGCCAGCAGCGCCTACAATGGGGACAGGGTCGACGAGCAGTACTTC.

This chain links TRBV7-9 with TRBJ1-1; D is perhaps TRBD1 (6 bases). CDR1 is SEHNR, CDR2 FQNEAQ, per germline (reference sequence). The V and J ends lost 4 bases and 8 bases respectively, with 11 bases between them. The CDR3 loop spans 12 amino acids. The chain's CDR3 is CASSSQGLEAFF. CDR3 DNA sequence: TGTGCCAGCAGCTCACAGGGCCTGGAAGCTTTCTTT.

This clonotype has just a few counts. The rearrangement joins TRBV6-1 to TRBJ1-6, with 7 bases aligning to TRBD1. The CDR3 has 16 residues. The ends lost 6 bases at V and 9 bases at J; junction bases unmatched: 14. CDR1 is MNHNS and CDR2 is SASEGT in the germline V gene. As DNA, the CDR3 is TGTGCCAGCAGGCGTCCCCGGGACAGCCAAATTTCACCCCTCCACTTT. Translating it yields CASRRPRDSQISPLHF.

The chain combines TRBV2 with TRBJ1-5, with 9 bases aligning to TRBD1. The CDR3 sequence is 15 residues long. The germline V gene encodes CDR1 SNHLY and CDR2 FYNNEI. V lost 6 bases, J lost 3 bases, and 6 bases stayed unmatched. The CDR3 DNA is TGTGCCAGCAGGGGACAGGGCTCGGTCAATCAGCCCCAGCATTTT. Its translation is CASRGQGSVNQPQHF.